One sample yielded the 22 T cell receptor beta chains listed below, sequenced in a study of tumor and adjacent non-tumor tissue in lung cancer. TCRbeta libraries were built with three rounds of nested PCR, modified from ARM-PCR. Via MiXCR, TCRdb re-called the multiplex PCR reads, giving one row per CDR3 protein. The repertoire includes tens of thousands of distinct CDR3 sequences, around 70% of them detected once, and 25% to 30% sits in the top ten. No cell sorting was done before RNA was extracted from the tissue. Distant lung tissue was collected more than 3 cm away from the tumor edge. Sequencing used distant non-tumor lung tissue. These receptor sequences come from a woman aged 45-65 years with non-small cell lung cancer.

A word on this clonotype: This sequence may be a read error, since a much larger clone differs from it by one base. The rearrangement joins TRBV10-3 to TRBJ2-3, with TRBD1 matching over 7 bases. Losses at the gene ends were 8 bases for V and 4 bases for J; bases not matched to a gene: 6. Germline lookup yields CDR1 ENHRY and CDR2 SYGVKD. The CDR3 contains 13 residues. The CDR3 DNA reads TGTGCCATCGGGATACAGGGGTCAGATACGCAGTATTTT. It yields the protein CAIGIQGSDTQYF.

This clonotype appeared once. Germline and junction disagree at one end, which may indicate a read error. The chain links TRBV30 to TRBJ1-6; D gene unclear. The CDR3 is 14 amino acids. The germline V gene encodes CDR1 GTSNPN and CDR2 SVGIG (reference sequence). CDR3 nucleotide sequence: TGTGCCTGGAGATCCCGGACGGATGTTTCATCCCTCCACTTT. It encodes CAWRSRTDVSSLHF.

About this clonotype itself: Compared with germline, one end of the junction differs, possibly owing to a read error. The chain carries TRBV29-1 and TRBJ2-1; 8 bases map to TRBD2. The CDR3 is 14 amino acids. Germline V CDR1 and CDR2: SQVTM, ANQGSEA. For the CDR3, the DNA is TGTAGCGTTGAATTAGCGGGAACGCGGGATGAGCAGTTCTTC. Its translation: CSVELAGTRDEQFF.

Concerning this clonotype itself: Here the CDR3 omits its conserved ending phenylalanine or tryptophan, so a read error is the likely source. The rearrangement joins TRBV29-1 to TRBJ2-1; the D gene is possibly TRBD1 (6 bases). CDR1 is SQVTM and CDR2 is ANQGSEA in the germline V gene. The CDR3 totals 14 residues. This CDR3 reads CSVQGTETHNDQFL. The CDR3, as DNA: TGCAGCGTGCAGGGGACGGAGACCCACAATGACCAGTTCTTA.

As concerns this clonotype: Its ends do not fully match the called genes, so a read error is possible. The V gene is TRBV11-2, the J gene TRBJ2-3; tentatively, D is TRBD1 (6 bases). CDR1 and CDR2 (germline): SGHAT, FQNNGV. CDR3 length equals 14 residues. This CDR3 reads CASGLGQFTDTHCF. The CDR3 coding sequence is TGTGCCAGCGGCTTAGGACAGTTCACAGATACGCACTGTTTT.

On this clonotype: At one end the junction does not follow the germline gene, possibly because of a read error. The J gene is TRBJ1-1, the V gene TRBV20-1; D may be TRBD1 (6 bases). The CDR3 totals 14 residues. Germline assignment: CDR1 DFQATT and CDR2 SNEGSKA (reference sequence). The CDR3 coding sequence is TGCAGTGCTAGATTAACAGGGCTTGGGACTGCAGCTTTCTTC. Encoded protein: CSARLTGLGTAAFF.

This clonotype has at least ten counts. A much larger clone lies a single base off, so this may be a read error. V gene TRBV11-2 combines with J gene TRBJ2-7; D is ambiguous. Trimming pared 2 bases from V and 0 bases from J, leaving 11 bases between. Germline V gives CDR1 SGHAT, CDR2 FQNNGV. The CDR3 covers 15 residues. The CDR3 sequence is CASSLSGWGSYEQYF. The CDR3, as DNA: TGTGCCAGCAGCTTATCGGGCTGGGGCTCCTACGAGCAGTACTTC.

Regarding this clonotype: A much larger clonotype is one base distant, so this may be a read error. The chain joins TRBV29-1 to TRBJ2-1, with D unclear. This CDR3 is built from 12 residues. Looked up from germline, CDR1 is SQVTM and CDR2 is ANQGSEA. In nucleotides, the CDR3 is TGCCGCACGTCCCCGAGAAGGAATGAGCAGTTCTTC. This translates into CRTSPRRNEQFF.

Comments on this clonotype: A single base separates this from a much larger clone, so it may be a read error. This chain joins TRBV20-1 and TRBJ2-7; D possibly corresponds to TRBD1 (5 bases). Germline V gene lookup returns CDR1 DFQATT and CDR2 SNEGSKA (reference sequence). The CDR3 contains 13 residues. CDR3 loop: CSARPAGPYKQYF. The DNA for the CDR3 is TGCAGTGCTAGACCCGCAGGGCCCTACAAGCAGTACTTC.

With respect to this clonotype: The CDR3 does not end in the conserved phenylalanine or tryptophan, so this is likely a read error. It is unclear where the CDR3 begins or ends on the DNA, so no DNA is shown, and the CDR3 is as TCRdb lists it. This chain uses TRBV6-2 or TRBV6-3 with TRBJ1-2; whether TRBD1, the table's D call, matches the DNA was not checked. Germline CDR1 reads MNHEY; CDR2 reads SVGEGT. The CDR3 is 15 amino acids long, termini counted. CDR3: CASRAEGDFDYGYIL.

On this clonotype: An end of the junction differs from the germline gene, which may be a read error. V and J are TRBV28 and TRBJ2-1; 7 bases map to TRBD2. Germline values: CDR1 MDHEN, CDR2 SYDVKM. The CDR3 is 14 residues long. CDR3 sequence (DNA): TGTGCCAGCAGCCGTTTCGGGGGGAACTATGAGCAGTCCTTC. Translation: CASSRFGGNYEQSF.

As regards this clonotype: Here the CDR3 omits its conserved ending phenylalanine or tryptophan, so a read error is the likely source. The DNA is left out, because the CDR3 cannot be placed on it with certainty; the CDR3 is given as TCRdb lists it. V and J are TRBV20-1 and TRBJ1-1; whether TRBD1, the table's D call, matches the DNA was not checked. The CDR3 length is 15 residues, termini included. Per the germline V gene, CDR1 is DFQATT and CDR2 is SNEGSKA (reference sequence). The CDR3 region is CSARLEGGVDTEAFV.

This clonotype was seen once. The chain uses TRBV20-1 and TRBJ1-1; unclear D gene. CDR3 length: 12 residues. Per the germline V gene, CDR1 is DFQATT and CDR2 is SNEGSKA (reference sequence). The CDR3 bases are TGCTATGCTAGAGAAAATAATGTGGGGGCTTTCTTT. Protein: CYARENNVGAFF.

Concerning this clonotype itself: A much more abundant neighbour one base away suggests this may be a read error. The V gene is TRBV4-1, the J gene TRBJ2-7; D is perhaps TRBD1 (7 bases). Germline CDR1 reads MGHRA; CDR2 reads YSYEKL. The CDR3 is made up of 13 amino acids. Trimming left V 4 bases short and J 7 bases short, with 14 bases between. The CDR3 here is CASSRGRGVEQYF. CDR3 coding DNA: TGCGCCAGCAGCCGGGGCAGGGGGGTTGAGCAGTACTTC.

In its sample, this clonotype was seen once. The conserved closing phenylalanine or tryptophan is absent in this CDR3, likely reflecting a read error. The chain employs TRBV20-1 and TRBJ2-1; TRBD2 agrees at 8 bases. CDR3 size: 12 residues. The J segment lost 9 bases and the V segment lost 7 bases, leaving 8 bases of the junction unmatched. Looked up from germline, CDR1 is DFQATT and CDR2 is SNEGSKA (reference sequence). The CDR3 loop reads CSVAGNVGEQFL. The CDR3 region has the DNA TGCAGTGTAGCGGGAAATGTGGGTGAGCAGTTCCTC.

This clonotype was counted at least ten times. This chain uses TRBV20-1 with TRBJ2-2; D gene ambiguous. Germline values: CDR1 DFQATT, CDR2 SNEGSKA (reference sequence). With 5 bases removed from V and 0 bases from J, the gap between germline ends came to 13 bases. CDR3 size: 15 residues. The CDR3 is CSAPHLAANTGELFF. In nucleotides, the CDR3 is TGCAGTGCTCCCCACTTGGCAGCGAACACCGGGGAGCTGTTTTTT.

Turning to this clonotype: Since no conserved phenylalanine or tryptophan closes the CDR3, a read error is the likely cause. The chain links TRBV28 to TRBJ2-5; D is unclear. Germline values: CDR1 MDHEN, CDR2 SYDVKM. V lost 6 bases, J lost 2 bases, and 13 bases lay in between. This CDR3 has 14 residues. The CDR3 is CASRLVGIQETQYI. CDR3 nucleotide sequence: TGTGCCAGCAGATTAGTGGGCATTCAAGAGACCCAGTACATC.

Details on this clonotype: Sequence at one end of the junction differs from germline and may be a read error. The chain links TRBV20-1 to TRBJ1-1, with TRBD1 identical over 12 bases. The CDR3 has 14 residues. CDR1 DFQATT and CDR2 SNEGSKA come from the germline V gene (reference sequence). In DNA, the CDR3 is TGCACTGCAGCCCCCGGGACAGGGGGCACTGAACCTTTCTTT. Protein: CTAAPGTGGTEPFF.

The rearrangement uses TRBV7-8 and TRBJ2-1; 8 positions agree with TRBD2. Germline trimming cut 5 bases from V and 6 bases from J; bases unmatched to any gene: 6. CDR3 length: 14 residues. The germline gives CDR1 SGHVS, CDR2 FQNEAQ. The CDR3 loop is CASSPNGRGNEQFF. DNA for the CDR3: TGTGCCAGCAGCCCCAACGGGAGGGGCAATGAGCAGTTCTTC.

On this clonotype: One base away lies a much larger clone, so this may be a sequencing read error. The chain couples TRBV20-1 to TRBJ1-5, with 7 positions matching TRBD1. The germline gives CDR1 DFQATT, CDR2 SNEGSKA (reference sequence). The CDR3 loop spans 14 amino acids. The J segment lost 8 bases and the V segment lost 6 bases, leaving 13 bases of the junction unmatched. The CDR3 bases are TGCAGTGCATCAATGACAGGGATGGGTGAGCCCCAGCATTTT. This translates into CSASMTGMGEPQHF.

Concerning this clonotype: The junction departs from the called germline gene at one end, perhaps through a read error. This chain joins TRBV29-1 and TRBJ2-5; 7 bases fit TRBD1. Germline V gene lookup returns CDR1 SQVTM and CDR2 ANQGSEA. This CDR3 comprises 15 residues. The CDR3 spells CSVVYRGASQETQYF. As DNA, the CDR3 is TGCAGCGTTGTGTACAGGGGAGCCTCACAAGAGACTCAGTACTTC.

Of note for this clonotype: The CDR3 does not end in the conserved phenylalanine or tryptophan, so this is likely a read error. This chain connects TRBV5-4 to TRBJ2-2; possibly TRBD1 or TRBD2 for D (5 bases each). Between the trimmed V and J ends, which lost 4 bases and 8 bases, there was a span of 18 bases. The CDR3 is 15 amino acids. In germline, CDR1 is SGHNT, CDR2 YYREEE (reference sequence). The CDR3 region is CASSTGTEGRGELFL. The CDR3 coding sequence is TGTGCCAGCAGCACGGGGACCGAAGGTAGGGGGGAGCTGTTTTTA.